The clone carrying this T cell receptor beta chain has more than one count but fewer than ten. Its antigen is currently unknown. This CDR3 is built from 13 residues. Germline V gene sequence: CDR1 SGHNT, CDR2 YENEEA. V was cut by 4 bases and J by 5 bases, with 11 bases left in between. The sample belongs to a study of T cell repertoires in ileal Crohn's disease. Study conclusions and caveats: Every patient over 26.8% clonality showed endoscopic recurrence.

TCRdb keeps only in-frame clones here, not all; method: immunoSEQ multiplex PCR. Of thousands of clones listed, 74% are singletons. Stated time point: proximal margin of the surgical specimen (macroscopically non-inflamed). The source material was ileal tissue. This TCR was sampled from an adult with Crohn's disease. The V gene is TRBV11-3, the J gene TRBJ1-1; D not certain. The CDR3 loop reads CASSSSFGTEAFF. The CDR3 DNA reads as TGTGCCAGCAGCTCATCGTTTGGGACTGAAGCTTTCTTT.